The T cell receptor (beta chain) described here comes from a study of identical twins. MiXCR was run by TCRdb on the 5' RACE reads, yielding one entry per CDR3 protein. The sample yields 1,800,000 or so distinct CDR3 sequences, around a third seen once. Trimming removed 4 bases from V and 3 bases from J; junction bases left unmatched: 10. The CDR3 covers 18 residues. The germline V gene has CDR1 SGHRS and CDR2 YFSETQ. The source of this sequence is a newborn girl in good health. The chain employs TRBV5-1 and TRBJ2-3, with 14 bases fitting TRBD2. Sequencing was performed on cord blood. This chain's CDR3 is CASSHLKGLAGETDTQYF. The CDR3 nucleotides read TGCGCCAGCAGCCATCTTAAGGGACTAGCGGGAGAGACAGATACGCAGTATTTT.